What follows are 20 T cell receptor beta chains derived from one specimen sequenced in a study of T-cell reconstitution after alpha-beta-depleted transplantation in children. Unique molecular identifiers were incorporated during preparation of the TCRbeta library. Via MiXCR, TCRdb re-called the PCR reads, giving one row per CDR3 protein. The sample carries a few hundred thousand distinct CDR3 sequences, approximately 9.7% recorded once. The sample in question was PBMCs from the stem cell graft donor, obtained from the stem cell graft. The receptors here all came from a human donor who donated a stem cell graft to a child with SCID.

This clonotype occurred many times. V usage is TRBV7-9 and J usage is TRBJ1-1, with a tentative D call TRBD1 (5 bases). The germline V and J ends were trimmed by 5 bases and 6 bases, with 13 bases remaining between them. Germline loops: CDR1 SEHNR, CDR2 FQNEAQ (reference sequence). The CDR3 runs to 13 residues. CDR3 DNA: TGTGCCAGCAGCCCCATGGGACTACCTGAAGCTTTCTTT. As protein: CASSPMGLPEAFF.

Ten or more counts support this clonotype. This chain uses TRBV5-5 with TRBJ2-1; D is possibly TRBD1 (5 bases). CDR1 is SGHKS and CDR2 is YYEKEE in the germline V gene (reference sequence). The CDR3 is 16 residues long. V was shortened by 4 bases and J by 6 bases, with 20 bases between the two germline ends. The CDR3 bases are TGTGCCAGCAGCACAAGATTACTCCAGGGCTTCAATGAGCAGTTCTTC. Its protein product is CASSTRLLQGFNEQFF.

This clonotype was detected ten times or more. J is TRBJ1-1 and V is TRBV20-1; D perhaps matches TRBD1 (5 bases). Germline-derived CDR1 and CDR2 are DFQATT and SNEGSKA (reference sequence). The CDR3 runs 13 residues. With 1 base removed from V and 1 base from J, the gap between germline ends came to 7 bases. DNA of the CDR3: TGCAGTGCTAGAGGGGGGAAGAACACTGAAGCTTTCTTT. Protein: CSARGGKNTEAFF.

The rearrangement uses TRBV5-1 and TRBJ2-6; no firm D call. The V gene's germline CDR1 is SGHRS and CDR2 YFSETQ. Trimming pared 5 bases from V and 0 bases from J, leaving 9 bases between. The length of the CDR3 is 15 residues. The CDR3 spells CASRTFSSGANVLTF. The CDR3 region has the DNA TGCGCCAGCAGGACTTTCAGCTCTGGGGCCAACGTCCTGACTTTC.

The V gene is TRBV6-1, the J gene TRBJ1-4, with a tentative D call TRBD1 (5 bases). V lost 2 bases to trimming and J lost 8 bases, with 15 bases between them. The CDR3 runs 15 residues. In germline, CDR1 is MNHNS, CDR2 SASEGT. The CDR3 region is CASSEIRAPGEKLFF. Written as DNA, the CDR3 is TGTGCCAGCAGTGAAATCAGGGCCCCCGGGGAAAAACTGTTTTTT.

This clonotype has ten or more counts. The V gene is TRBV20-1, the J gene TRBJ1-5, with TRBD1 identical over 8 bases. V gave up 4 bases and J gave up 6 bases; unmatched junction bases: 2. From germline, CDR1 is DFQATT and CDR2 SNEGSKA (reference sequence). The CDR3 is 12 amino acids. Here the CDR3 reads CSATDRGQPQHF. CDR3 DNA sequence: TGCAGTGCTACCGACAGGGGTCAGCCCCAGCATTTT.

This chain links TRBV6-2 or TRBV6-3 with TRBJ2-7; D gene ambiguous. Looked up from germline, CDR1 is MNHEY and CDR2 is SVGEGT. This CDR3 region has 13 residues. V lost 5 bases and J lost 4, with 12 bases in between. CDR3 in amino acids: CASSTPVGYEQYF. The CDR3 DNA follows: TGTGCCAGCAGTACCCCAGTGGGGTACGAGCAGTACTTC.

This clonotype was recorded at least ten times. This chain links TRBV5-6 with TRBJ1-2; unclear D gene. The V gene's germline CDR1 is SGHDT and CDR2 YYEEEE. Trimming removed 5 bases from V and 2 bases from J, with 13 bases in between. The CDR3 loop spans 14 amino acids. The CDR3 sequence is CASRLGLANYGYTF. The CDR3 DNA reads TGTGCCAGCAGACTTGGGTTGGCGAACTATGGCTACACCTTC.

This clonotype has at least ten counts. The rearrangement joins TRBV12-3 or TRBV12-4 to TRBJ2-7; unclear D gene. V lost 6 bases and J 0 bases, leaving 15 bases between the germline ends. CDR3 length: 15 residues. CDR3 DNA sequence: TGTGCCAGCAGCCTCATGGGAAGGAGCTCCTACGAGCAGTACTTC. Translation gives CASSLMGRSSYEQYF.

This clonotype was detected only a few times. The chain carries TRBV5-1 and TRBJ2-1, with no clear D. Trimming left V 0 bases short and J 6 bases short, with 13 bases between. CDR1 is SGHRS, CDR2 YFSETQ, per germline. The CDR3 contains 15 residues. The CDR3 protein is CASSLDRGGRNEQFF. The CDR3 DNA is TGCGCCAGCAGCTTGGATCGAGGTGGGCGCAATGAGCAGTTCTTC.

This clonotype was counted many times. This rearrangement joins TRBV28 to TRBJ1-2; tentative D call: TRBD1 (6 bases). Germline V lookup: CDR1 MDHEN, CDR2 SYDVKM. This CDR3 has 15 residues. Deletions cut 6 bases from V and 6 bases from J, with 20 bases between. CDR3 amino acids: CASRKVAGAWHGYTF. DNA for the CDR3: TGTGCCAGCAGAAAAGTGGCAGGGGCGTGGCATGGCTACACCTTC.

The rearrangement joins TRBV5-1 to TRBJ1-5; 7 positions agree with TRBD1. Per the germline V gene, CDR1 is SGHRS and CDR2 is YFSETQ. V shed 0 bases and J 5 bases; nucleotides not matched to a gene: 5. The CDR3 is 15 amino acids. The CDR3 coding sequence is TGCGCCAGCAGCTTGGGGGTACAGGGGTATCAGCCCCAGCATTTT. Its protein product is CASSLGVQGYQPQHF.

At least ten counts were recorded for this clonotype. The J gene is TRBJ1-1, the V gene TRBV27; no definite D call. V lost 4 bases, J lost 1 base, and 10 bases lay in between. CDR3 length: 14 amino acids. The germline V gene encodes CDR1 MNHEY and CDR2 SMNVEV (reference sequence). The DNA for the CDR3 is TGTGCCAGCAGTTATGGCTCCTGGAACACTGAAGCTTTCTTT. Protein sequence: CASSYGSWNTEAFF.

This clonotype showed up many times. The chain is built from TRBV5-1 and TRBJ2-1, with TRBD2 as a possible D gene (5 bases). The CDR3 has 11 residues. Germline lookup yields CDR1 SGHRS and CDR2 YFSETQ. V gave up 0 bases and J gave up 13 bases, with 8 bases separating them. The CDR3 loop reads CASSLDRLQFF. DNA of the CDR3: TGCGCCAGCAGCTTGGATCGACTACAGTTCTTC.

This clonotype appeared many times. The chain joins TRBV7-6 to TRBJ2-2; D not certain. Trimming pared 4 bases from V and 3 bases from J, leaving 6 bases between. The CDR3 totals 13 residues. Germline V gives CDR1 SGHVS, CDR2 FNYEAQ. The CDR3 here is CASSSMDTGELFF. CDR3 coding DNA: TGTGCCAGCAGCTCCATGGACACCGGGGAGCTGTTTTTT.

The sample holds many counts of this clonotype. This chain connects TRBV12-3 or TRBV12-4 to TRBJ1-2; D remains ambiguous. This CDR3 comprises 15 residues. V was pared by 3 bases and J by 3 bases, with 14 bases between. CDR3 sequence: CASSFGDGGDYGYTF. CDR3 nucleotides: TGTGCCAGCAGTTTCGGCGACGGCGGCGACTATGGCTACACCTTC.

This clonotype has a count of ten or more. V and J are TRBV5-1 and TRBJ2-1; 10 nucleotides match TRBD2. V lost 4 bases and J lost 5; bases outside the gene matches: 6. Germline V gives CDR1 SGHRS, CDR2 YFSETQ. The CDR3 length is 15 residues. CDR3: CASSQTSGVHNEQFF. CDR3 in DNA: TGCGCCAGCAGCCAAACTAGCGGGGTCCACAATGAGCAGTTCTTC.

In this sample, this clonotype turned up many times. This chain connects TRBV20-1 to TRBJ2-4, with D perhaps matching TRBD2 (6 bases). V dropped 4 bases and J dropped 7 bases, with 17 bases sitting between them. The CDR3 has 14 amino acids. Germline V gene lookup returns CDR1 DFQATT and CDR2 SNEGSKA (reference sequence). CDR3 residues: CSATSGVRGNIQYF. In DNA form, the CDR3 reads TGCAGTGCTACGTCGGGAGTAAGGGGTAACATTCAGTACTTC.

The J gene is TRBJ2-5, the V gene TRBV11-2; D is ambiguous. This CDR3 region has 12 residues. The germline gives CDR1 SGHAT, CDR2 FQNNGV. V gave up 5 bases and J gave up 5 bases, with 9 bases separating them. The CDR3 spells CASSVRWETQYF. CDR3 bases: TGTGCCAGCAGCGTTAGGTGGGAGACCCAGTACTTC.

This clonotype was seen only a few times. The V call is TRBV7-2, the J call TRBJ2-5, with D uncertain. V lost 4 bases and J lost 4, with 7 bases in between. The germline CDR1 and CDR2 sequences are SGHTA and FQGNSA. CDR3 length: 12 residues. The DNA for the CDR3 is TGTGCCAGCAGCTCGTCCAGAGAGACCCAGTACTTC. Amino acids: CASSSSRETQYF.